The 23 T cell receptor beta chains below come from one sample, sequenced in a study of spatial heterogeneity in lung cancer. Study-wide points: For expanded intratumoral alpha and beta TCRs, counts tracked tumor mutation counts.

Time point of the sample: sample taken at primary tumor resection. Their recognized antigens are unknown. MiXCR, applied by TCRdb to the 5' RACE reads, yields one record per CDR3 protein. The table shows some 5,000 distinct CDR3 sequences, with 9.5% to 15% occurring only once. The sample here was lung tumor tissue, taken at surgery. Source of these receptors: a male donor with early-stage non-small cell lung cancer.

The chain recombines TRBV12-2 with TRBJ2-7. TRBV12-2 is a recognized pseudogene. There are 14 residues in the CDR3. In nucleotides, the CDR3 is TGTGCAAGTCGCCACCTGGACCATTCCGTAGGGCAGTACGTC. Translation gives CASRHLDHSVGQYV.

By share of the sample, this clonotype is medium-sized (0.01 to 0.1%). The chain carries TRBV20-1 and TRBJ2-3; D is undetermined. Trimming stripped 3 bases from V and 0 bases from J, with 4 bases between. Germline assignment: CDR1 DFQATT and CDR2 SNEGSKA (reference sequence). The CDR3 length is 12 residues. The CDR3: CSARASTDTQYF. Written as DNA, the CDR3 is TGCAGTGCTAGGGCTAGCACAGATACGCAGTATTTT.

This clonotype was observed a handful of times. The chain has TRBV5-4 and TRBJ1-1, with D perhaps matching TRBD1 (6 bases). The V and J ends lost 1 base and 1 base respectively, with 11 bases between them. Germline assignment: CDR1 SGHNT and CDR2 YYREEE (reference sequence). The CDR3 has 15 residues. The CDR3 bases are TGTGCCAGCAGCTTGCCACAGGGAGGGAACACTGAAGCTTTCTTT. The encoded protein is CASSLPQGGNTEAFF. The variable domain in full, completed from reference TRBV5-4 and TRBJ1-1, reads ETGVTQSPTHLIKTRGQQVTLRCSSQSGHNTVSWYQQALGQGPQFIFQYYREEENGRGNFPPRFSGLQFPNYSSELNVNALELDDSALYLCASSLPQGGNTEAFFGQGTRLTVV.

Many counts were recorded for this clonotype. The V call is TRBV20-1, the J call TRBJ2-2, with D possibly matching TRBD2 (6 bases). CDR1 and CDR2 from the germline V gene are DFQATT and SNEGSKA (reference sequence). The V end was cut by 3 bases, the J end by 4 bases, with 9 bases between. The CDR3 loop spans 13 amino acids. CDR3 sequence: CSASGGGTGELFF. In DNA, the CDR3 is TGCAGTGCTAGCGGGGGAGGCACCGGGGAGCTGTTTTTT.

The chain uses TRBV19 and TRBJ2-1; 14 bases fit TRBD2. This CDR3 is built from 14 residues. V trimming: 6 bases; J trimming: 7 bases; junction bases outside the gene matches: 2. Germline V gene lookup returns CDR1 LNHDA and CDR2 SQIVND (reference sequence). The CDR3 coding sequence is TGTGCCAGTAGACGGACTAGCGGGAGGAATGAGCAGTTCTTC. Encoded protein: CASRRTSGRNEQFF.

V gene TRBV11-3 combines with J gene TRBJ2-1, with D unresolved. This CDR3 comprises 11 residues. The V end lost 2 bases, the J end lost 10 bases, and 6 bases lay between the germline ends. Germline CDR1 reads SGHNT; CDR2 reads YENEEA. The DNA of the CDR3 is TGTGCCAGCAGCTTAAGTAGGGAGCAGTTCTTC. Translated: CASSLSREQFF.

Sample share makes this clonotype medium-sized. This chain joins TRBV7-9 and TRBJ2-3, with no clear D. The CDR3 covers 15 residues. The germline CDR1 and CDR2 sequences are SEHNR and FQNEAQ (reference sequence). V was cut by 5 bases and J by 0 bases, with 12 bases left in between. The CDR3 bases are TGTGCCAGCAGCCCCCAAGGCACCAGCACAGATACGCAGTATTTT. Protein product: CASSPQGTSTDTQYF.

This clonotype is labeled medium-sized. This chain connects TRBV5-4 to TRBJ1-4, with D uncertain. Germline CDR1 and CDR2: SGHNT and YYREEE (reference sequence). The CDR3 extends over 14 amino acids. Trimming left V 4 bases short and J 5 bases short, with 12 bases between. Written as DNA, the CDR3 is TGTGCCAGCAGCCTAGAGACGGGGAATGAAAAACTGTTTTTT. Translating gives CASSLETGNEKLFF.

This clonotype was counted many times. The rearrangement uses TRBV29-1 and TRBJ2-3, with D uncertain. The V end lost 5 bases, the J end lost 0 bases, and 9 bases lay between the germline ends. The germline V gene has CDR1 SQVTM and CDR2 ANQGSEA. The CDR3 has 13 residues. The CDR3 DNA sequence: TGCAGCGTTAATACGGCTAGCACAGATACGCAGTATTTT. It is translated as CSVNTASTDTQYF.

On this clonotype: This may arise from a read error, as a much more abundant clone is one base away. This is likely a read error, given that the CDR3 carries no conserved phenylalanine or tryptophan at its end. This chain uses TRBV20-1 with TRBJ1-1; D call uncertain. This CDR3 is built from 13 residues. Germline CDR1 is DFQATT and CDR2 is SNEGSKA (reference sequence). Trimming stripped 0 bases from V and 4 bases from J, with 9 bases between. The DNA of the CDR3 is TGCAGTGCTAGAGATGGGCAAAGCACTGAAGCTTTCTCT. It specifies CSARDGQSTEAFS.

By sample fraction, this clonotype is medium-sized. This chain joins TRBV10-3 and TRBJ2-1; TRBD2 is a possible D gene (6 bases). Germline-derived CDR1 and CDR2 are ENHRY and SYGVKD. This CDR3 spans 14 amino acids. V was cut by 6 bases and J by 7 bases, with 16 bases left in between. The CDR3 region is CAIRNRLERNEQFF. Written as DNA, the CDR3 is TGTGCCATCAGGAACAGACTAGAAAGGAATGAGCAGTTCTTC.

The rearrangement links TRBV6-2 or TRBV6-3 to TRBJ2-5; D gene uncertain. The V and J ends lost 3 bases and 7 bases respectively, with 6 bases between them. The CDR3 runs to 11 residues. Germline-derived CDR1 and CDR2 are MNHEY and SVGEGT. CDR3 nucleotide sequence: TGTGCCAGCAGTTATTCGGGGACCCAGTACTTC. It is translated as CASSYSGTQYF.

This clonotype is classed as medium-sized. The CDR3 region has the DNA TGTGCCAGCAGCTTACAGGGGGCGCGTGGCTACACCTTC. It codes for CASSLQGARGYTF. The chain employs TRBV7-3 and TRBJ1-2; 8 bases are shared with TRBD1. This CDR3 is 13 amino acids long. From germline, CDR1 is SGHTA and CDR2 FQGTGA. With 2 bases clipped from V and 7 bases from J, the junction kept 3 bases outside the gene matches. Supplemented by reference TRBV7-3 and TRBJ1-2, the full variable domain reads GAGVSQTPSNKVTEKGKYVELRCDPISGHTALYWYRQSLGQGPEFLIYFQGTGAADDSGLPNDRFFAVRPEGSVSTLKIQRTERGDSAVYLCASSLQGARGYTFGSGTRLTVV.

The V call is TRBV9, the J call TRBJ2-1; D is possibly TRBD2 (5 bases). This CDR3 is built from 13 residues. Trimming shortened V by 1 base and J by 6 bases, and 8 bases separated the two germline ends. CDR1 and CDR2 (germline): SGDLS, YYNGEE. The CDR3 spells CASSVSSGNEQFF. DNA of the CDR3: TGTGCCAGCAGCGTATCCAGCGGCAATGAGCAGTTCTTC.

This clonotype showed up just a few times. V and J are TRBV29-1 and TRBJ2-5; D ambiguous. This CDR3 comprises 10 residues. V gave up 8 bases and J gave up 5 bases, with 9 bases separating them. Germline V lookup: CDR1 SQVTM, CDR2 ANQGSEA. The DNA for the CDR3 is TGCAGCCCCCCCGGGGAGACCCAGTACTTC. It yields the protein CSPPGETQYF.

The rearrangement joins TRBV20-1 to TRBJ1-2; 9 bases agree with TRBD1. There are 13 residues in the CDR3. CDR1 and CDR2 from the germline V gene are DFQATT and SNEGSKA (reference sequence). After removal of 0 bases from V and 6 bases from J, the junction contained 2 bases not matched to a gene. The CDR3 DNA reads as TGCAGTGCTAGAGAGACAGGGGGAGATGGCTACACCTTC. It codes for CSARETGGDGYTF.

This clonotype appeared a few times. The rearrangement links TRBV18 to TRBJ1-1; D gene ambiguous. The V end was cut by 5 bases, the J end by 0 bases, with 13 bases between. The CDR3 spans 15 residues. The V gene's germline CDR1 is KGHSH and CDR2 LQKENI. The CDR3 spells CASSIGSGMNTEAFF. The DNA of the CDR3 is TGTGCCAGCTCAATAGGGTCCGGGATGAACACTGAAGCTTTCTTT.

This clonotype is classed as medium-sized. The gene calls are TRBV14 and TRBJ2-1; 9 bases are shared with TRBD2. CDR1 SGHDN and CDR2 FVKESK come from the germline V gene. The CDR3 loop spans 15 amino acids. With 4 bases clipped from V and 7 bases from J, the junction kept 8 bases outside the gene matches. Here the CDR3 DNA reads TGTGCCAGCAGCCCCCGAGCGGGAGGATGGAATGAGCAGTTCTTC. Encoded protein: CASSPRAGGWNEQFF.

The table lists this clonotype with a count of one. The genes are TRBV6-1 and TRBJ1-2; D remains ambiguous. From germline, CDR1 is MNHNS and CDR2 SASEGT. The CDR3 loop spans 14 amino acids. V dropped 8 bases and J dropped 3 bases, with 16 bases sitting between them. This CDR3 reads CASGLGTAYYGYTF. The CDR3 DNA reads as TGTGCCAGCGGACTTGGTACGGCCTACTATGGCTACACCTTC.

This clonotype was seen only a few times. CDR3 region: CASSLVVLSAQYF. The CDR3 DNA reads TGTGCCAGCAGCTTAGTGGTCCTTTCGGCCCAGTACTTC. This sequence joins TRBV7-9 and TRBJ2-5, with no clear D. Germline CDR1 reads SEHNR; CDR2 reads FQNEAQ (reference sequence). The CDR3 has 13 amino acids. The V end was cut by 1 base, the J end by 9 bases, with 12 bases between.

DNA of the CDR3: TGTGCCAGCTCTCCCTGGCGGGAGGCAGCGAACACCGGGGAGCTGTTTTTT. As protein: CASSPWREAANTGELFF. This rearrangement joins TRBV11-2 to TRBJ2-2, with 8 bases that match TRBD2. Trimming cost V 8 bases and J 0 bases; bases outside gene matches: 11. Germline V gives CDR1 SGHAT, CDR2 FQNNGV. This CDR3 is built from 17 residues.

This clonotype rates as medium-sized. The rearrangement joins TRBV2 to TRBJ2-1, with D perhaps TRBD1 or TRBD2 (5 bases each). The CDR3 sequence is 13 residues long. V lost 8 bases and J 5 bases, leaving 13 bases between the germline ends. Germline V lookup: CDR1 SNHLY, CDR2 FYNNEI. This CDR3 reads CASGTDMHNEQFF. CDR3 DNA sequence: TGTGCCAGCGGGACGGACATGCACAATGAGCAGTTCTTC.

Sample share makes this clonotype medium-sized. The DNA of the CDR3 is TGTGCCAGCGGGCAGGGGGCGAGCACCGGGGAGCTGTTTTTT. Its translation is CASGQGASTGELFF. This chain connects TRBV7-9 to TRBJ2-2; 8 nucleotides line up with TRBD1. Trimming cost V 8 bases and J 4 bases; bases outside gene matches: 6. The CDR3 is 14 amino acids. Looked up from germline, CDR1 is SEHNR and CDR2 is FQNEAQ (reference sequence).